The clone carrying this T cell receptor beta chain has more than one count but fewer than ten. The data are from a study of blood T cell repertoires in COVID-19. Study details: Samples came from the United States, Italy and Spain, spanning acute and convalescent COVID-19.

Profiling relied on immunoSEQ multiplex PCR, and the TCRdb table lists in-frame clones only, not all of them. The sample includes some 400,000 clones, nearly 90% of them seen just once. CDR1 is MGHRA, CDR2 YSYEKL, per germline. V dropped 0 bases and J dropped 4; count of bases not matched to a gene: 1. This CDR3 comprises 15 residues. The sequenced material came from peripheral blood. The TCR was taken from a man in his late teens or twenties with active or convalescent COVID-19. The chain has TRBV4-1 and TRBJ1-3; 9 nucleotides agree with TRBD1. The CDR3 loop reads CASSQDGQGGNTIYF. DNA of the CDR3: TGCGCCAGCAGCCAAGATGGACAGGGGGGAAACACCATATATTTT.